The 7 T cell receptor beta chains below were found in one sample sequenced in a study of control samples from healthy donors and cancer patients. Generated by immunoSEQ multiplex PCR, the TCRdb table keeps only in-frame clones and is missing some. The sample contains tens of thousands of clones, about 88% of which appear only once. Input material: blood. The receptors here all came from a woman between 50 and 59 years old in good health.

The rearrangement joins TRBV19 to TRBJ2-6; tentative D call: TRBD1 (5 bases). The V gene lost 6 bases and the J gene lost 2 bases, with 8 bases spanning the gap. Germline assignment: CDR1 LNHDA and CDR2 SQIVND (reference sequence). The CDR3 consists of 14 residues. For the CDR3, the DNA is TGTGCCAGTAGAAGGGGTCCTGGGGCCAACGTCCTGACTTTC. Amino acid sequence: CASRRGPGANVLTF.

The V call is TRBV12-3 or TRBV12-4, the J call TRBJ1-1; the D is unclear. The CDR3 covers 13 residues. Trimming took 5 bases from V and 2 from J, leaving 9 bases between them. The CDR3 DNA sequence: TGTGCCAGCAGTGGGAGGATTAACACTGAAGCTTTCTTT. Residues: CASSGRINTEAFF.

The rearrangement uses TRBV6-1 and TRBJ2-1; no clear D. The V and J ends lost 1 base and 10 bases respectively, with 5 bases between them. CDR3 length equals 11 residues. CDR1 is MNHNS, CDR2 SASEGT, per germline. The CDR3 bases are TGTGCCAGCAGTGAAGGTCGGGAGCAGTTCTTC. Translating gives CASSEGREQFF.

This chain joins TRBV19 and TRBJ1-5; no clear D gene. The CDR3 length is 15 residues. V lost 2 bases and J 2 bases, leaving 10 bases between the germline ends. Germline V lookup: CDR1 LNHDA, CDR2 SQIVND (reference sequence). CDR3 sequence reads: CASSIRHLGNQPQHF. The DNA for the CDR3 is TGTGCCAGTAGTATACGGCATTTAGGCAATCAGCCCCAGCATTTT.

V usage is TRBV4-2 and J usage is TRBJ2-3; D is possibly TRBD2 (6 bases). The CDR3 is made up of 15 amino acids. V lost 5 bases and J lost 0, with 12 bases in between. The germline V gene encodes CDR1 LGHNA and CDR2 YNFKEQ. The CDR3 region is CASSYRLDSTDTQYF. The CDR3 DNA is TGTGCCAGCAGCTACCGACTAGATAGCACAGATACGCAGTATTTT.

The chain combines TRBV6-5 with TRBJ1-1; no firm D call. V was shortened by 8 bases and J by 5 bases, with 18 bases between the two germline ends. The CDR3 totals 14 residues. Looked up from germline, CDR1 is MNHEY and CDR2 is SVGAGI. CDR3 bases: TGTGCCAGCGGGAAGAGTCGGGGAGTTACTGAAGCTTTCTTT. This translates into CASGKSRGVTEAFF.

For the CDR3, the DNA is TGTGCCACCAACAGGGCGCGTAATGAAAAACTGTTTTTT. Translating gives CATNRARNEKLFF. This chain connects TRBV2 to TRBJ1-4, with a weak D call TRBD1 (6 bases). The CDR3 runs 13 residues. The germline V and J ends were trimmed by 10 bases and 4 bases, with 13 bases remaining between them. Germline CDR1 reads SNHLY; CDR2 reads FYNNEI.